This T cell receptor beta chain was recorded in a study of blood T cell repertoires in COVID-19. About the research overall: Sources were T cells, B-cell-depleted T cells, or PBMCs; the material itself was cDNA or gDNA.

The CDR3 has 13 residues. Trimming took off 5 bases at V and 4 bases at J, with 11 bases between the two ends. Germline loops: CDR1 SEHNR, CDR2 FQNEAQ (reference sequence). In the authors' methods: Reference gene primer amplification gave estimated nucleated cell counts. Generated by immunoSEQ multiplex PCR, the TCRdb table keeps only in-frame clones and is missing some. D and trimming come from the DNA, and the V and J calls and clone size come from that table. The sample contains around 340,000 clones, about nine tenths of which appear only once. This sequence was found in a woman aged 55-75 years with COVID-19, enrolled during active disease. The specimen was peripheral blood. This chain links TRBV7-9 with TRBJ1-2; tentatively, D is TRBD1 (6 bases). The DNA of the CDR3 is TGTGCCAGCAGCCAAGGACAGCCCTATGGCTACACCTTC. This gives the protein CASSQGQPYGYTF.